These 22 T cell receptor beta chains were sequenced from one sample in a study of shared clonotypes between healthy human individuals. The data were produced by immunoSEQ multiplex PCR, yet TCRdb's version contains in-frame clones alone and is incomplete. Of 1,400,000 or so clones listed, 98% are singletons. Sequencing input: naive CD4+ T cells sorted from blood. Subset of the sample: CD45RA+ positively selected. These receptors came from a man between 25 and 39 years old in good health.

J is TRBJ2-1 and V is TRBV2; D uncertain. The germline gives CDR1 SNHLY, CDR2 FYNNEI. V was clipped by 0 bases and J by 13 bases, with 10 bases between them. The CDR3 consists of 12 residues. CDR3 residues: CASSEALGRQFF. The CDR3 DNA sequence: TGTGCCAGCAGTGAAGCGCTCGGCCGACAGTTCTTC.

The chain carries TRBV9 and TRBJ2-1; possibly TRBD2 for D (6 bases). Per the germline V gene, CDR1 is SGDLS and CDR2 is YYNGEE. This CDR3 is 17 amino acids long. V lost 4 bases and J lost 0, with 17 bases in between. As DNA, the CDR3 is TGTGCCAGCAGCTATCCCCGGGGAGGAACCTCCTACAATGAGCAGTTCTTC. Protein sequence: CASSYPRGGTSYNEQFF.

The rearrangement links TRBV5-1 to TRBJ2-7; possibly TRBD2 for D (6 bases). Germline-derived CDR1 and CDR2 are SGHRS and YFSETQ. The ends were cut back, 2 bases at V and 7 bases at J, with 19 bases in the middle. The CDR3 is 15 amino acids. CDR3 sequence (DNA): TGCGCCAGCAGCTTCGGAAGGCCGGGAGTCAGTGAGCAGTACTTC. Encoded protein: CASSFGRPGVSEQYF.

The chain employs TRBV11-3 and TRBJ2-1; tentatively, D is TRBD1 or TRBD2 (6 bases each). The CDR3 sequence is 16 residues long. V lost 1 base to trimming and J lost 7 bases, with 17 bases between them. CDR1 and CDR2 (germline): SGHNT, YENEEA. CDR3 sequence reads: CASSLVSIQGRNEQFF. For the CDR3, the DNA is TGTGCCAGCAGCTTAGTTTCCATCCAGGGGAGGAATGAGCAGTTCTTC. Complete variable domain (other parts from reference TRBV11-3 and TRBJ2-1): EAGVVQSPRYKIIEKKQPVAFWCNPISGHNTLYWYLQNLGQGPELLIRYENEEAVDDSQLPKDRFSAERLKGVDSTLKIQPAELGDSAVYLCASSLVSIQGRNEQFFGPGTRLTVL.

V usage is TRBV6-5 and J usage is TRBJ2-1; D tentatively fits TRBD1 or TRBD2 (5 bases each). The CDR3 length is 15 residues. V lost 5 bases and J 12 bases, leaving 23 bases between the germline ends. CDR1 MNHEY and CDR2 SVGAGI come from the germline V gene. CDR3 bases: TGTGCCAGCAGTAGACTCGGGACCCAACAATTCGGGCAGTTCTTC. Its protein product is CASSRLGTQQFGQFF.

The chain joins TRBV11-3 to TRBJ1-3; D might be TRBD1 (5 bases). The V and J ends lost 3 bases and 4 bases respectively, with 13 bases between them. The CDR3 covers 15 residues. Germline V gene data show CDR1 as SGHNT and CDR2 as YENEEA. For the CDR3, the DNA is TGTGCCAGCAGCTTCGGTCAAGGGGCAGGAAACACCATATATTTT. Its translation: CASSFGQGAGNTIYF.

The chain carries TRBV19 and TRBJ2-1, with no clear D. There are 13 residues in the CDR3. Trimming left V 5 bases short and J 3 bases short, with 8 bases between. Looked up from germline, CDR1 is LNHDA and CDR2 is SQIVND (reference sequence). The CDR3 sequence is CASSGQFYNEQFF. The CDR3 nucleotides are TGTGCCAGTAGTGGGCAGTTCTACAATGAGCAGTTCTTC.

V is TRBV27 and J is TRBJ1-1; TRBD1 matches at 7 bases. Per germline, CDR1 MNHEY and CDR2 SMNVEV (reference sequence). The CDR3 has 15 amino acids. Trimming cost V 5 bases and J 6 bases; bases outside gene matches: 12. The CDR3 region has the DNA TGTGCCAGCAGTCGAGCCCGACAGGGAGGGGCTGAAGCTTTCTTT. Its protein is CASSRARQGGAEAFF.

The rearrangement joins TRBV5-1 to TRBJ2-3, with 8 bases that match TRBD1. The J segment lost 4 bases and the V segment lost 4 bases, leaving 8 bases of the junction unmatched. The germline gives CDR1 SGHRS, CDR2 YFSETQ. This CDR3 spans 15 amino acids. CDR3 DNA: TGCGCCAGCAGCGTCCAGACAGGGGCAGCAGATACGCAGTATTTT. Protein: CASSVQTGAADTQYF.

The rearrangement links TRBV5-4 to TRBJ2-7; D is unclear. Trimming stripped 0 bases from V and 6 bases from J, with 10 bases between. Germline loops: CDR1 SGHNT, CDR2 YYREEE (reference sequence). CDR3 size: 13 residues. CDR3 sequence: CASSLDNPLEQYF. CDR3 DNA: TGTGCCAGCAGCTTGGATAACCCACTCGAGCAGTACTTC.

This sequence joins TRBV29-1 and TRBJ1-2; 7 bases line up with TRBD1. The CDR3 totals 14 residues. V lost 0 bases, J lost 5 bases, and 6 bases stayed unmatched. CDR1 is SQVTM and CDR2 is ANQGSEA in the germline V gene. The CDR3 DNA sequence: TGCAGCGTTGAAGAGACAGGGATAGGTTATGGCTACACCTTC. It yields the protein CSVEETGIGYGYTF.

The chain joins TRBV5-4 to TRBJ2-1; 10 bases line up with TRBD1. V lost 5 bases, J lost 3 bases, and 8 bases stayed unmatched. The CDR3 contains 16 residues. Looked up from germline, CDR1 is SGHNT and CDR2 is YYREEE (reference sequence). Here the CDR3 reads CASRDAGQGLYNEQFF. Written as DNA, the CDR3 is TGTGCCAGCAGGGACGCGGGACAGGGGCTCTACAATGAGCAGTTCTTC.

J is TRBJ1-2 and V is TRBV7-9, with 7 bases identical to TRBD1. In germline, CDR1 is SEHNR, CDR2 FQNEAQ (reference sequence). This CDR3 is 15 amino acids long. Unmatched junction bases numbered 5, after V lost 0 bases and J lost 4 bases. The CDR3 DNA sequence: TGTGCCAGCAGCTTAGCGTCAGGGACAGCCTATGGCTACACCTTC. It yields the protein CASSLASGTAYGYTF.

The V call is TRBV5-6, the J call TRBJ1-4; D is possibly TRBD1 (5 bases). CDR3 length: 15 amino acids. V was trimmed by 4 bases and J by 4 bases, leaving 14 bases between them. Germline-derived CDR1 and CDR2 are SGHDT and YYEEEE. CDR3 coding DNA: TGTGCCAGCAGCCTCTGGGACGGAGGTAATGAAAAACTGTTTTTT. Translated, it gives CASSLWDGGNEKLFF.

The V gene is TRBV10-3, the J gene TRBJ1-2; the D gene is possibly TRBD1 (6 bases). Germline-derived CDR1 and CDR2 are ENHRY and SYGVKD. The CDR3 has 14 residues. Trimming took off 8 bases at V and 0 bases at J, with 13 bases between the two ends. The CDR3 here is CAIATTGANYGYTF. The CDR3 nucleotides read TGTGCCATCGCCACGACAGGCGCTAACTATGGCTACACCTTC.

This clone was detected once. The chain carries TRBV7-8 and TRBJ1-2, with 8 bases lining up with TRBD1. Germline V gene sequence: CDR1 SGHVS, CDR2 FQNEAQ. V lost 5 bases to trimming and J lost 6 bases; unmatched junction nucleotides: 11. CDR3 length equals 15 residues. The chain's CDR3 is CASSARTTGDNGYTF. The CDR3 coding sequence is TGTGCCAGCAGCGCAAGAACGACAGGGGATAATGGCTACACCTTC.

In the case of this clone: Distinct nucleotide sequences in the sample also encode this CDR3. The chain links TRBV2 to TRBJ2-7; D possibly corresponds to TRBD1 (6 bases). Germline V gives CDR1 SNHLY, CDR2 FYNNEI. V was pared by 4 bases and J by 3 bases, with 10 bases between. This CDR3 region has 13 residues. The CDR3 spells CASSGDRLYEQYF. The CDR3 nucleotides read TGTGCCAGCAGTGGAGACAGGCTCTACGAGCAGTACTTC.

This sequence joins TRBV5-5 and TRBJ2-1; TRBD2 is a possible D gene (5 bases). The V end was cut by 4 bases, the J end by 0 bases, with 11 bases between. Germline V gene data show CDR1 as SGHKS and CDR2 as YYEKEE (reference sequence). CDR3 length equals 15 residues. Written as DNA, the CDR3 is TGTGCCAGCAGCCAAGGAGGAAGCTCCTACAATGAGCAGTTCTTC. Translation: CASSQGGSSYNEQFF. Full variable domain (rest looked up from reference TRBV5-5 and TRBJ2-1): DAGVTQSPTHLIKTRGQQVTLRCSPISGHKSVSWYQQVLGQGPQFIFQYYEKEERGRGNFPDRFSARQFPNYSSELNVNALLLGDSALYLCASSQGGSSYNEQFFGPGTRLTVL.

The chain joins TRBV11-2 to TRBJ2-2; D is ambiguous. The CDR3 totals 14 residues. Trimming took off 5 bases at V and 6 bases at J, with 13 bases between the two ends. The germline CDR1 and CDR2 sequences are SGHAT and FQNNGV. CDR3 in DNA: TGTGCCAGCAGCCCAGTTCCCGGAGCCGGGGAGCTGTTTTTT. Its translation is CASSPVPGAGELFF.

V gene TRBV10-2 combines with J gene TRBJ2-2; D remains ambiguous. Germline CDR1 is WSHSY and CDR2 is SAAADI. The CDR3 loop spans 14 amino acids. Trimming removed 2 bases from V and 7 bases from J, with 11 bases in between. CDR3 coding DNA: TGCGCCAGCAGTGAGAGGGAAGGGTTCGGGGAGCTGTTTTTT. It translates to CASSEREGFGELFF.

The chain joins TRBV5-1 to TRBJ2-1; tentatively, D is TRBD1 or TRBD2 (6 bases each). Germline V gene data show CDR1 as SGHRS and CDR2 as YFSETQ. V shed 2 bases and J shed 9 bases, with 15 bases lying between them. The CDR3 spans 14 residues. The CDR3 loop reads CASSFFTGAPEQFF. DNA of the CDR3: TGCGCCAGCAGCTTCTTTACGGGGGCGCCTGAGCAGTTCTTC.

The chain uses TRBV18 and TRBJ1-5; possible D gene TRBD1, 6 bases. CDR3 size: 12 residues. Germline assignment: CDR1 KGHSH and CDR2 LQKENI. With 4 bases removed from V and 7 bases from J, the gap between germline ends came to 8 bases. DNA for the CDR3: TGTGCCAGCTCACTACAGGGACAGCCCCAGCATTTT. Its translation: CASSLQGQPQHF. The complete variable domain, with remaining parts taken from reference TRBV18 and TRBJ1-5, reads NAGVMQNPRHLVRRRGQEARLRCSPMKGHSHVYWYRQLPEEGLKFMVYLQKENIIDESGMPKERFSAEFPKEGPSILRIQQVVRGDSAAYFCASSLQGQPQHFGDGTRLSIL.